This TCR beta chain is drawn from a study of blood T cell repertoires in COVID-19. Study at large: The origin of the acute and convalescent COVID-19 samples was the United States, Italy and Spain. Sample material is recorded as cDNA or gDNA derived from T cells, B-cell-depleted T cells, or PBMCs.

Participants were aged about 18 to 90 years, lived in roughly 23 US areas, and enrolled virtually. Assignment of participants to cohorts was predicated upon participant-reported clinical history. Sequencing used immunoSEQ multiplex PCR; TCRdb keeps in-frame clones, though not all of them. The sample carries fewer than 400,000 clones, 85% recorded once. The germline CDR1 and CDR2 sequences are SGHTA and FQGNSA. The CDR3 contains 15 residues. V was pared by 5 bases and J by 3 bases, with 15 bases between. The sample taken for sequencing was PBMCs or T cells enriched from blood (not recorded which). The source is a woman in her 30s who had been exposed to COVID-19. The V and J genes are TRBV7-2 and TRBJ2-3, with D possibly being TRBD2 (6 bases). CDR3 DNA sequence: TGTGCCAGCAGCACTCGAACCGGGGGTACAGATACGCAGTATTTT. Its protein product is CASSTRTGGTDTQYF.